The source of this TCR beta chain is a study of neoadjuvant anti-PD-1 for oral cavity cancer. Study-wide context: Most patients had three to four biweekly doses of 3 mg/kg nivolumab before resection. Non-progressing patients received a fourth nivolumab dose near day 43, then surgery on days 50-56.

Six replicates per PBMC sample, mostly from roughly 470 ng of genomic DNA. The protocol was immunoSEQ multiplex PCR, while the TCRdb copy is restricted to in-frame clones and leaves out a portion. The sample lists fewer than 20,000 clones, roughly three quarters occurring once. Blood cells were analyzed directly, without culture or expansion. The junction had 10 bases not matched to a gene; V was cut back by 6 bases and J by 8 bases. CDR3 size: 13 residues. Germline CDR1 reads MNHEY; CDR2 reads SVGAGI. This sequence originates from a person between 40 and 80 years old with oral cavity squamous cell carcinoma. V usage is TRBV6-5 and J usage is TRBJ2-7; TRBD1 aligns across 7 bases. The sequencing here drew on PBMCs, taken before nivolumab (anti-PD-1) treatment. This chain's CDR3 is CASRKNDRVKQYF. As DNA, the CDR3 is TGTGCCAGCAGAAAAAATGACAGGGTGAAGCAGTACTTC.